These 22 T cell receptor beta chains were sequenced from one sample in a study of spatial heterogeneity in lung cancer. MiXCR, applied by TCRdb to the 5' RACE reads, yields one record per CDR3 protein. The sample shows under 40,000 distinct CDR3 sequences, around 5% of them seen only once. Time point of the sample: sample taken at primary tumor resection. Tumor, nontumor lung or frozen PBMC supplied whole RNA, sequenced without sorting. The sample was PBMCs, taken at surgery. The source is a female donor with early-stage non-small cell lung cancer.

The table lists this clonotype with many counts. This chain links TRBV7-8 with TRBJ2-5; 8 nucleotides align to TRBD1. The trim removed 11 bases at V and 3 bases at J, leaving 5 bases unmatched. The CDR3 runs 12 residues. Germline V gives CDR1 SGHVS, CDR2 FQNEAQ. CDR3 in DNA: TGTGCCTCCCAGGGGGCTGAAGAGACCCAGTACTTC. Protein: CASQGAEETQYF.

This clonotype was recorded at least ten times. This chain connects TRBV20-1 to TRBJ2-7, with 13 bases identical to TRBD2. The junction had 3 bases not matched to a gene; V was cut back by 5 bases and J by 2 bases. Germline V CDR1 and CDR2: DFQATT, SNEGSKA (reference sequence). This CDR3 region has 14 residues. CDR3 nucleotides: TGCAGTGCTTCCACTAGCGGGGGGGCCTACGAGCAGTACTTC. Encoded protein: CSASTSGGAYEQYF.

The chain carries TRBV20-1 and TRBJ2-3; 8 bases fit TRBD1. CDR3 length equals 15 residues. CDR1 and CDR2 from the germline V gene are DFQATT and SNEGSKA (reference sequence). V shed 2 bases, J shed 2 bases, and the junction held 6 bases outside the gene matches. This CDR3 reads CSARPRTGTTDTQYF. The CDR3, as DNA: TGCAGTGCTAGACCCCGGACAGGGACCACAGATACGCAGTATTTT.

This clonotype was detected many times. CDR3 in amino acids: CASSQGGTGGHEQYF. The CDR3 region has the DNA TGTGCCAGCAGCCAGGGGGGGACAGGGGGCCACGAGCAGTACTTC. This sequence joins TRBV7-6 and TRBJ2-7; 12 bases are shared with TRBD1. V dropped 5 bases and J dropped 5; count of bases not matched to a gene: 7. The CDR3 runs 15 residues. Germline V gene lookup returns CDR1 SGHVS and CDR2 FNYEAQ.

This rearrangement joins TRBV28 to TRBJ2-5; D ambiguous. The CDR3 has 16 amino acids. Germline V gene data show CDR1 as MDHEN and CDR2 as SYDVKM. Deletions cut 8 bases from V and 2 bases from J, with 21 bases between. CDR3 residues: CASAPHGPGQQETQYF. The CDR3 DNA reads TGTGCCAGCGCACCCCACGGCCCGGGCCAACAAGAGACCCAGTACTTC.

This clonotype was seen at least ten times. V usage is TRBV29-1 and J usage is TRBJ2-5; 7 bases agree with TRBD2. The CDR3 contains 12 residues. CDR1 is SQVTM, CDR2 ANQGSEA, per germline. Unmatched junction bases numbered 4, after V lost 6 bases and J lost 3 bases. The CDR3 DNA reads as TGCAGCGTGGGACTAATTAAAGAGACCCAGTACTTC. Translating it yields CSVGLIKETQYF. The full variable domain, in which reference TRBV29-1 and TRBJ2-5 provide the parts outside the CDR3, is SAVISQKPSRDICQRGTSLTIQCQVDSQVTMMFWYRQQPGQSLTLIATANQGSEATYESGFVIDKFPISRPNLTFSTLTVSNMSPEDSSIYLCSVGLIKETQYFGPGTRLLVL.

This clonotype was found many times. The genes are TRBV28 and TRBJ1-5; 7 bases map to TRBD1. Germline V gene lookup returns CDR1 MDHEN and CDR2 SYDVKM. Trimming took 8 bases from V and 0 from J; bases not matched to a gene: 13. The CDR3 has 17 amino acids. CDR3 DNA sequence: TGTGCCAGCTCGGGCCGCCGCGGACAGGCTAGCAATCAGCCCCAGCATTTT. This codes for CASSGRRGQASNQPQHF.

This clonotype is categorized as medium-sized. This chain uses TRBV28 with TRBJ2-1; 9 bases are shared with TRBD1. Trimming removed 8 bases from V and 3 bases from J; junction bases left unmatched: 11. The CDR3 is 16 residues long. Germline CDR1 MDHEN, CDR2 SYDVKM. The CDR3 sequence is CASGGTGSLFYNEQFF. CDR3 bases: TGTGCCAGCGGGGGGACAGGGAGTTTGTTCTACAATGAGCAGTTCTTC.

The DNA of the CDR3 is TGTGCCGCCCCCAGGGCTAGCAATGGCGAGACCCAGTACTTC. This gives the protein CAAPRASNGETQYF. The chain couples TRBV30 to TRBJ2-5; possibly TRBD1 or TRBD2 for D (5 bases each). The V gene's germline CDR1 is GTSNPN and CDR2 SVGIG (reference sequence). This CDR3 contains 14 residues. Trimming stripped 8 bases from V and 5 bases from J, with 21 bases between.

This clonotype was counted between two and nine times. V and J are TRBV3-1 and TRBJ1-5; a possible D gene is TRBD1 (5 bases). Between the trimmed V and J ends, which lost 1 base and 7 bases, there was a span of 8 bases. CDR1 is LGHDT and CDR2 is YNNKEL in the germline V gene (reference sequence). The CDR3 spans 13 residues. The CDR3 nucleotides read TGTGCCAGCAGCCAAGCCCGGGGCCAGCCCCAGCATTTT. It is translated as CASSQARGQPQHF. The full variable domain, with the rest looked up from reference TRBV3-1 and TRBJ1-5, is DTAVSQTPKYLVTQMGNDKSIKCEQNLGHDTMYWYKQDSKKFLKIMFSYNNKELIINETVPNRFSPKSPDKAHLNLHINSLELGDSAVYFCASSQARGQPQHFGDGTRLSIL.

The sample holds many counts of this clonotype. This rearrangement joins TRBV28 to TRBJ1-3, with D unclear. CDR3 length: 15 amino acids. The germline V gene encodes CDR1 MDHEN and CDR2 SYDVKM. Trimming cost V 0 bases and J 5 bases, with 11 bases left between them. The CDR3 reads CASSLWGDERNTIYF. The CDR3 region has the DNA TGTGCCAGCAGTTTATGGGGCGACGAGAGAAACACCATATATTTT.

The chain employs TRBV12-3 or TRBV12-4 and TRBJ2-7; the match to TRBD2 covers 12 bases. The CDR3 is 15 residues long. Germline trimming cut 6 bases from V and 2 bases from J; bases unmatched to any gene: 5. The CDR3 DNA reads TGTGCCAGCAGCTTGACTAGCGGGGGAGCCTACGAGCAGTACTTC. Translating gives CASSLTSGGAYEQYF.

This clonotype was seen a handful of times. V gene TRBV7-2 combines with J gene TRBJ2-2; possibly TRBD2 for D (5 bases). The CDR3 length is 16 residues. Trimming pared 6 bases from V and 1 base from J, leaving 15 bases between. Germline values: CDR1 SGHTA, CDR2 FQGNSA. This CDR3 reads CASSRTRTVNTGELFF. The CDR3 nucleotides are TGTGCCAGCAGTCGTACTAGGACTGTGAACACCGGGGAGCTGTTTTTT. The variable domain in full, with the rest retrieved from reference TRBV7-2 and TRBJ2-2, is GAGVSQSPSNKVTEKGKDVELRCDPISGHTALYWYRQSLGQGLEFLIYFQGNSAPDKSGLPSDRFSAERTGGSVSTLTIQRTQQEDSAVYLCASSRTRTVNTGELFFGEGSRLTVL.

This clonotype was counted a few times. This rearrangement joins TRBV12-3 or TRBV12-4 to TRBJ2-1; D ambiguous. The V end was cut by 5 bases, the J end by 8 bases, with 13 bases between. This CDR3 region has 13 residues. CDR3 coding DNA: TGTGCCAGCAGTGCCGGAACCCCGGATGAGCAGTTCTTC. Translating gives CASSAGTPDEQFF.

Remarks on this clonotype: An end of the junction differs from the germline gene, which may be a read error. The chain carries TRBV5-1 and TRBJ1-1; 8 bases line up with TRBD1. CDR3 size: 17 residues. Germline-derived CDR1 and CDR2 are SGHRS and YFSETQ. In DNA, the CDR3 is TGCACCAGCAGCCGGGAGGGGACAGGCTTTTCTTCCACTGAAGCTTTCTTT. Protein product: CTSSREGTGFSSTEAFF.

J is TRBJ2-2 and V is TRBV4-3; D not resolved. The CDR3 runs 13 residues. Germline V lookup: CDR1 LGHNA, CDR2 YSLEER. Trimming removed 4 bases at V and 7 bases at J, with 10 bases between. CDR3 DNA: TGCGCCAGCAGCCTAGACAACGGCGGGGAGCTGTTTTTT. Its protein product is CASSLDNGGELFF.

This clonotype was seen a few times. The chain employs TRBV2 and TRBJ2-4; a possible D gene is TRBD1 (6 bases). Germline CDR1 reads SNHLY; CDR2 reads FYNNEI. CDR3 length equals 17 residues. Between the trimmed V and J ends, which lost 3 bases and 2 bases, there was a span of 17 bases. The CDR3 region is CASSDSGQGMTKNIQYF. As DNA, the CDR3 is TGTGCCAGCAGTGATAGTGGGCAGGGGATGACCAAAAACATTCAGTACTTC.

The sample holds many counts of this clonotype. The J gene is TRBJ2-2, the V gene TRBV10-3; TRBD2 aligns across 7 bases. This CDR3 has 14 amino acids. Per germline, CDR1 ENHRY and CDR2 SYGVKD. With V trimmed by 6 bases and J by 6 bases, 7 bases remained unmatched. The CDR3 loop reads CAIRGTGLAGELFF. Written as DNA, the CDR3 is TGTGCCATCAGAGGAACAGGACTAGCCGGGGAGCTGTTTTTT.

This clonotype was picked up a small number of times. The CDR3 reads CASIPSGNTEAFF. The CDR3, as DNA: TGTGCCAGCATCCCGTCTGGGAACACTGAAGCTTTCTTT. This chain uses TRBV12-3 or TRBV12-4 with TRBJ1-1; D remains ambiguous. Trimming removed 7 bases from V and 1 base from J, with 10 bases in between. This CDR3 region has 13 residues.

This clonotype was seen repeatedly, ten times or more. The V and J genes are TRBV5-1 and TRBJ2-7; 7 bases map to TRBD1. The CDR3 runs to 13 residues. From germline, CDR1 is SGHRS and CDR2 YFSETQ. V trimming: 6 bases; J trimming: 0 bases; junction bases outside the gene matches: 3. The CDR3 DNA reads as TGCGCCAGCAAGGGACAGTTCTCCTACGAGCAGTACTTC. This codes for CASKGQFSYEQYF.

This clonotype was observed at least ten times. CDR3 nucleotide sequence: TGTGCCAGCAGCTTAGCGGAAGAGACCCAGTACTTC. Translation gives CASSLAEETQYF. The genes are TRBV7-2 and TRBJ2-5; D not resolved. Per the germline V gene, CDR1 is SGHTA and CDR2 is FQGNSA. Trimming took 0 bases from V and 3 from J, leaving 2 bases between them. The CDR3 spans 12 residues.

The CDR3 here is CASSGIGRSYGYTF. CDR3 nucleotides: TGTGCCAGCAGTGGAATAGGCCGGTCCTATGGCTACACCTTC. The chain links TRBV2 to TRBJ1-2; D call uncertain. CDR1 is SNHLY, CDR2 FYNNEI, per germline. This CDR3 is 14 amino acids long. The V and J ends lost 4 bases and 4 bases respectively, with 13 bases between them.